This is a list of T cell receptor beta chains from one sample in a study of identical twins. A single record per CDR3 protein comes from TCRdb applying MiXCR to the 5' RACE reads. The sample shows about 690,000 distinct CDR3 sequences, less than 7% of them seen only once. Sequenced input: naive T cells sorted from blood. The receptors derive from a man between 18 and 29 years old in good health. Both conserved end residues are part of each CDR3. D genes are given only for firm matches. A clone size is listed for some rows: how often the clone was seen (once, few, many), or a class if it is expanded.

J	V	size	D	DNA	CDR3
TRBJ1-5	TRBV5-1	many	-	TGCGCCAGCAGCTTGGAGGGGACCGGGGCCCAGCATTTT	CASSLEGTGAQHF
TRBJ2-1	TRBV7-9	-	TRBD2	TGTGCCAGCAGCTCGACTAGCGGGAGCCATGAGCAGTTCTTC	CASSSTSGSHEQFF
TRBJ2-7	TRBV27	many	-	TGTGCCAGCACCTTTCGGACGGGATCCTACGAGCAGTACTTC	CASTFRTGSYEQYF
TRBJ2-1	TRBV24-1	many	TRBD2	TGTGCCACCAGTGACGGGGGGAGCTCCTACAATGAGCAGTTCTTC	CATSDGGSSYNEQFF
TRBJ2-1	TRBV25-1	few	-	TGTGCCAGCGGACTCGGGCGAGTATGGTACAATGAGCAGTTCTTC	CASGLGRVWYNEQFF
TRBJ2-4	TRBV20-1	-	TRBD2	TGCAGTGCTAGAGAGGGCAAGAGCGGGAGAGGAGCCAAAAACATTCAGTACTTC	CSAREGKSGRGAKNIQYF
TRBJ1-3	TRBV29-1	many	-	TGCAGCGCCGGGCCCAACTCTGGAAACACCATATATTTT	CSAGPNSGNTIYF
TRBJ2-5	TRBV29-1	many	-	TGCAGCGTTGAAGGCTCCGGACTTGGAGAGACCCAGTACTTC	CSVEGSGLGETQYF
TRBJ2-3	TRBV5-1	many	-	TGCGCCAGCAGCTCTCGGGTCCACACAGATACGCAGTATTTT	CASSSRVHTDTQYF
TRBJ2-3	TRBV19	-	-	TGTGCCAGTAGTATGAGACAGGCCTACACAGATACGCAGTATTTT	CASSMRQAYTDTQYF
TRBJ2-6	TRBV3-1	few	-	TGTGCCAGCAGCCACAACCTACCTGGGGCCAACGTCCTGACTTTC	CASSHNLPGANVLTF
TRBJ2-1	TRBV14	many	TRBD2	TGTGCCAGCAGCCAAAAGGCTAGCGGGATCCGTGAGCAGTTCTTC	CASSQKASGIREQFF
TRBJ2-6	TRBV18	-	TRBD2	TGTGCCAGCTCACACGGGGGGAATGGGGCCAACGTCCTGACTTTC	CASSHGGNGANVLTF
TRBJ1-2	TRBV7-9	many	TRBD1	TGTGCCAGCAGTTCACAGGGGGCGAACTATGGCTACACCTTC	CASSSQGANYGYTF
TRBJ1-1	TRBV12-3/TRBV12-4	few	-	TGTGCCAGCAGCTCCAATTCCGGGTCAGCTTTCTTT	CASSSNSGSAFF
TRBJ1-2	TRBV12-3/TRBV12-4	few	-	TGTGCCAGCAGTTTAGGACAGGAGAACTATGGCTACACCTTC	CASSLGQENYGYTF
TRBJ2-5	TRBV6-2/TRBV6-3	-	-	TGTGCCAGCAATCCAGTAGCTTCCCAAGAGACCCAGTACTTC	CASNPVASQETQYF
TRBJ2-5	TRBV5-1	-	-	TGCGCCAGCAGCTTGTTGGCTTCCTTGCTTCAAGAGACCCAGTACTTC	CASSLLASLLQETQYF
TRBJ2-2	TRBV9	many	TRBD1	TGTGCCAGCAGCCCATTCCACAGGGGTGGGGCCGGGGAGCTGTTTTTT	CASSPFHRGGAGELFF
TRBJ2-5	TRBV6-1	few	-	TGTGCCAGCAGTGAAGCGGGAAGGCAAGAGACCCAGTACTTC	CASSEAGRQETQYF
TRBJ2-3	TRBV3-1	few	-	TGTGCCAGCAGCCAGTCCTCCGGAGGGCGGGCGCCGCCTAGCACAGATACGCAGTATTTT	CASSQSSGGRAPPSTDTQYF
TRBJ2-7	TRBV6-1	many	-	TGTGCCAGCAGTACCCGGGACACCAAAGTTTCCTACGAGCAGTACTTC	CASSTRDTKVSYEQYF
TRBJ1-6	TRBV12-3/TRBV12-4	many	-	TGTGCCAGCAGTTTAGGGACTGAAGTGAATTCACCCCTCCACTTT	CASSLGTEVNSPLHF
TRBJ2-3	TRBV27	-	TRBD2	TGTGCCAGCAGTATCCCCGGACTAGCGGGGACCACAGATACGCAGTATTTT	CASSIPGLAGTTDTQYF
TRBJ2-3	TRBV4-1	many	-	TGCGCCAGCAGCCAAGTTATCAACGTAGATACGCAGTATTTT	CASSQVINVDTQYF
TRBJ1-2	TRBV12-3/TRBV12-4	many	-	TGTGCCAGCAGTCAGGGACACTTAGGAGGCTACACCTTC	CASSQGHLGGYTF
TRBJ1-6	TRBV6-2/TRBV6-3	-	-	TGTGCCAGCAGTGGGGGCCTCTTGCGGAATTCACCCCTCCACTTT	CASSGGLLRNSPLHF
TRBJ2-1	TRBV5-1	few	TRBD1	TGCGCCAGCACCCCGGGGGACAGGGGGCGCTACAATGAGCAGTTCTTC	CASTPGDRGRYNEQFF